The 18 T cell receptor beta chains below were found in one sample sequenced in a study of blood T cell repertoires in COVID-19. This table comes from immunoSEQ multiplex PCR, and its TCRdb copy is limited to in-frame clones, with some not included. There are 200,000 to 250,000 clones in the sample; more than 70% occur only once, and about 3.9% lies in the top ten. Sample: peripheral blood. The receptors were sampled from a woman older than 75 with acute or convalescent COVID-19.

The chain links TRBV6-2 or TRBV6-3 to TRBJ1-5; 7 bases are a match to TRBD1. CDR3 length equals 14 residues. Trimming took 4 bases from V and 1 from J; bases not matched to a gene: 1. CDR1 is MNHEY and CDR2 is SVGEGT in the germline V gene. In nucleotides, the CDR3 is TGTGCCAGCAGTTTGGGACAGAGCAATCAGCCCCAGCATTTT. Amino acid sequence: CASSLGQSNQPQHF.

This chain uses TRBV18 with TRBJ2-2, with 9 bases aligning to TRBD1. V shed 3 bases, J shed 1 base, and the junction held 9 bases outside the gene matches. The CDR3 covers 18 residues. Germline V gene sequence: CDR1 KGHSH, CDR2 LQKENI. Here the CDR3 DNA reads TGTGCCAGCTCACCGGGACAGGGCGGATCATTGAACACCGGGGAGCTGTTTTTT. Encoded protein: CASSPGQGGSLNTGELFF. Based on the CDR3 plus reference TRBV18 and TRBJ2-2, the full variable domain is NAGVMQNPRHLVRRRGQEARLRCSPMKGHSHVYWYRQLPEEGLKFMVYLQKENIIDESGMPKERFSAEFPKEGPSILRIQQVVRGDSAAYFCASSPGQGGSLNTGELFFGEGSRLTVL.

The chain has TRBV5-1 and TRBJ1-3; D gene uncertain. This CDR3 contains 14 residues. Looked up from germline, CDR1 is SGHRS and CDR2 is YFSETQ. V lost 5 bases to trimming and J lost 3 bases, with 12 bases between them. The DNA of the CDR3 is TGCGCCAGCAGTTTATACTCGGGTGGAAACACCATATATTTT. Protein sequence: CASSLYSGGNTIYF.

This chain connects TRBV7-2 to TRBJ1-1; D is unresolved. Trimming took 1 base from V and 5 from J, leaving 11 bases between them. This CDR3 spans 14 amino acids. Germline V gene sequence: CDR1 SGHTA, CDR2 FQGNSA. The CDR3, as DNA: TGTGCCAGCAGCTTAGTCGGGGTAGGGACTGAAGCTTTCTTT. This encodes CASSLVGVGTEAFF. The full variable domain, completed using reference TRBV7-2 and TRBJ1-1, is GAGVSQSPSNKVTEKGKDVELRCDPISGHTALYWYRQSLGQGLEFLIYFQGNSAPDKSGLPSDRFSAERTGGSVSTLTIQRTQQEDSAVYLCASSLVGVGTEAFFGQGTRLTVV.

V usage is TRBV5-1 and J usage is TRBJ2-5; maybe TRBD2 (5 bases). CDR1 is SGHRS, CDR2 YFSETQ, per germline. The CDR3 loop spans 15 amino acids. The V gene lost 4 bases and the J gene lost 5 bases, with 18 bases spanning the gap. The CDR3 loop reads CASSLDPRGRETQYF. The CDR3 nucleotides are TGCGCCAGCAGCCTGGACCCCCGGGGTAGGGAGACCCAGTACTTC.

The genes are TRBV4-2 and TRBJ2-3; 9 bases match TRBD2. The CDR3 is 15 amino acids. Germline values: CDR1 LGHNA, CDR2 YNFKEQ. V was clipped by 4 bases and J by 2 bases; unmatched bases: 4. CDR3 region: CASSPSGGTTDTQYF. The CDR3 DNA follows: TGTGCCAGCAGCCCCAGCGGGGGGACCACAGATACGCAGTATTTT.

The genes are TRBV6-5 and TRBJ1-5, with a possible D match to TRBD1 (5 bases). The CDR3 runs 14 residues. The germline CDR1 and CDR2 sequences are MNHEY and SVGAGI. V was clipped by 2 bases and J by 6 bases, with 11 bases between them. The CDR3 region is CASSYGQGSQPQHF. Written as DNA, the CDR3 is TGTGCCAGCAGTTACGGGCAGGGCAGTCAGCCCCAGCATTTT.

The rearrangement uses TRBV5-1 and TRBJ2-7; 8 bases line up with TRBD1. With V trimmed by 0 bases and J by 7 bases, 9 bases remained unmatched. Germline V gene data show CDR1 as SGHRS and CDR2 as YFSETQ. The CDR3 is 15 residues long. CDR3 region: CASSLVTGEFGEQYF. The CDR3 region has the DNA TGCGCCAGCAGCTTGGTGACAGGGGAGTTCGGGGAGCAGTACTTC.

The chain recombines TRBV7-9 with TRBJ2-7; D remains ambiguous. The germline V and J ends were trimmed by 1 base and 0 bases, with 7 bases remaining between them. From germline, CDR1 is SEHNR and CDR2 FQNEAQ (reference sequence). The CDR3 loop spans 14 amino acids. CDR3 bases: TGTGCCAGCAGCTTAGACAGTGCCTCCTACGAGCAGTACTTC. This codes for CASSLDSASYEQYF.

This chain joins TRBV25-1 and TRBJ1-5; D not certain. CDR1 MGHDK and CDR2 SYGVNS come from the germline V gene. The CDR3 is 12 residues long. Trimming stripped 10 bases from V and 4 bases from J, with 11 bases between. The CDR3 DNA reads TGTGCCAACTTCGTAAATAATCAGCCCCAGCATTTT. It yields the protein CANFVNNQPQHF.

The rearrangement uses TRBV6-5 and TRBJ1-1; tentative D call: TRBD1 (5 bases). The CDR3 consists of 14 residues. V lost 0 bases to trimming and J lost 6 bases, with 11 bases between them. Germline assignment: CDR1 MNHEY and CDR2 SVGAGI. The CDR3 DNA is TGTGCCAGCAGTTACTCGCGGGGCGGATCTGAAGCTTTCTTT. This sequence encodes CASSYSRGGSEAFF.

The chain has TRBV29-1 and TRBJ1-1; 9 bases are shared with TRBD1. Germline V gene sequence: CDR1 SQVTM, CDR2 ANQGSEA. Trimming took 4 bases from V and 4 from J; bases not matched to a gene: 7. This CDR3 region has 14 residues. CDR3 in amino acids: CSVGTGARGTEAFF. The CDR3, as DNA: TGCAGCGTTGGGACAGGGGCTCGGGGCACTGAAGCTTTCTTT.

The sample holds one count of this clone. The rearrangement uses TRBV13 and TRBJ2-1; D is uncertain. Germline V gene lookup returns CDR1 PRHDT and CDR2 FYEKMQ (reference sequence). V lost 0 bases, J lost 10 bases, and 10 bases lay in between. This CDR3 contains 13 residues. The CDR3 protein is CASSLGGDGEQFF. The CDR3 nucleotides read TGTGCCAGCAGCTTAGGTGGAGATGGGGAGCAGTTCTTC.

Written as DNA, the CDR3 is TGTGCCAGCAGTCCTGGACAGGGTTCGGGAGCTTTCTTT. Protein product: CASSPGQGSGAFF. This chain links TRBV27 with TRBJ1-1; 8 nucleotides line up with TRBD1. Trimming at V came to 5 bases and at J to 10 bases, leaving 9 bases not matched to a gene. The CDR3 loop spans 13 amino acids. Germline V CDR1 and CDR2: MNHEY, SMNVEV (reference sequence).

This clone was recorded once. The rearrangement links TRBV5-4 to TRBJ1-4; TRBD1 might be the D (5 bases). V lost 4 bases, J lost 2 bases, and 12 bases lay in between. The CDR3 runs 15 residues. CDR1 and CDR2 from the germline V gene are SGHNT and YYREEE (reference sequence). The CDR3 is CASSKTGTTNEKLFF. The CDR3, as DNA: TGTGCCAGCAGCAAAACCGGGACTACTAATGAAAAACTGTTTTTT.

The chain combines TRBV2 with TRBJ1-2; 8 bases map to TRBD1. Germline V gene data show CDR1 as SNHLY and CDR2 as FYNNEI. Trimming at V came to 6 bases and at J to 4 bases, leaving 7 bases not matched to a gene. This CDR3 is 14 amino acids long. Here the CDR3 DNA reads TGTGCCAGCAGCTATGACAGGGGAGGCTATGGCTACACCTTC. It yields the protein CASSYDRGGYGYTF. The full variable domain, rest sourced from reference TRBV2 and TRBJ1-2, is EPEVTQTPSHQVTQMGQEVILRCVPISNHLYFYWYRQILGQKVEFLVSFYNNEISEKSEIFDDQFSVERPDGSNFTLKIRSTKLEDSAMYFCASSYDRGGYGYTFGSGTRLTVV.

The chain carries TRBV28 and TRBJ1-2, with D tentatively TRBD1 (6 bases). V gave up 7 bases and J gave up 5 bases, with 20 bases separating them. Germline V gene lookup returns CDR1 MDHEN and CDR2 SYDVKM. The CDR3 runs 15 residues. CDR3 coding DNA: TGTGCCAGCACTAACCTTGTTGCAGGGGAATATGGCTACACCTTC. Its translation: CASTNLVAGEYGYTF.

The J gene is TRBJ1-1, the V gene TRBV7-3, with D unclear. Germline CDR1 and CDR2: SGHTA and FQGTGA. V lost 5 bases and J 2 bases, leaving 9 bases between the germline ends. The CDR3 has 13 amino acids. CDR3 sequence (DNA): TGTGCCAGCAGCGAACAACAAAACACTGAAGCTTTCTTT. This encodes CASSEQQNTEAFF.